A single sample gave rise to the 32 T cell receptor beta chains below, sequenced in a study of T-cell memory formation after mild COVID-19. TCRdb itself ran the 5' RACE reads through MiXCR, one entry per CDR3 protein. The sample records over 150,000 distinct CDR3 sequences, roughly 23% being singletons. Sequencing input: PBMCs or a T cell subset sorted from them (not recorded which). The receptors were sampled from an adult woman who had mild COVID-19 (a few samples of this study predate the infection). Cell type and time point are not known.

The chain joins TRBV29-1 to TRBJ1-2; the D is unclear. The CDR3 consists of 14 residues. Germline CDR1 is SQVTM and CDR2 is ANQGSEA. The germline V and J ends were trimmed by 6 bases and 3 bases, with 17 bases remaining between them. CDR3 sequence: CSVPSDPWDYGYTF. CDR3 DNA: TGCAGCGTACCCTCGGACCCTTGGGACTATGGCTACACCTTC.

The chain has TRBV6-5 and TRBJ1-4; possible D gene TRBD1, 5 bases. Germline lookup yields CDR1 MNHEY and CDR2 SVGAGI. This CDR3 region has 14 residues. V was trimmed by 4 bases and J by 8 bases, leaving 14 bases between them. The CDR3 sequence is CASSFYGAEEKLFF. The CDR3 bases are TGTGCCAGCAGTTTTTATGGGGCGGAGGAAAAACTGTTTTTT.

The DNA of the CDR3 is TGTGCCAGCAGTGTCTGGGCAGGGTTATATGGCTACACCTTC. Its translation: CASSVWAGLYGYTF. The genes are TRBV2 and TRBJ1-2; tentatively, D is TRBD1 (5 bases). There are 14 residues in the CDR3. The germline V gene has CDR1 SNHLY and CDR2 FYNNEI. V lost 4 bases and J lost 5, with 14 bases in between.

This clonotype occurred many times. This chain uses TRBV7-6 with TRBJ2-1; 10 positions agree with TRBD2. CDR1 and CDR2 (germline): SGHVS, FNYEAQ. The CDR3 length is 17 residues. V lost 2 bases to trimming and J lost 2 bases; unmatched junction nucleotides: 6. The CDR3 DNA sequence: TGTGCCAGCAGCTTAAGCACAGCGGGAGGGACCTACAATGAGCAGTTCTTC. Amino acids: CASSLSTAGGTYNEQFF.

The chain employs TRBV4-1 and TRBJ2-1; TRBD2 matches at 11 bases. The CDR3 totals 15 residues. With V trimmed by 4 bases and J by 8 bases, 7 bases remained unmatched. Germline loops: CDR1 MGHRA, CDR2 YSYEKL. As DNA, the CDR3 is TGCGCCAGCAGCCCGACTAGCGGGGTTTGGGATGAGCAGTTCTTC. Protein: CASSPTSGVWDEQFF.

This chain connects TRBV6-2 or TRBV6-3 to TRBJ2-1; TRBD2 matches 7 bases. The CDR3 covers 15 residues. Germline trimming cut 6 bases from V and 5 bases from J; bases unmatched to any gene: 10. Germline CDR1 reads MNHEY; CDR2 reads SVGEGT. CDR3 nucleotide sequence: TGTGCCAGCAGCGACCCGGCGGGAGCAGACAATGAGCAGTTCTTC. Protein sequence: CASSDPAGADNEQFF.

This chain joins TRBV12-3 or TRBV12-4 and TRBJ2-1; TRBD2 matches at 13 bases. This CDR3 has 19 amino acids. Trimming at V came to 7 bases and at J to 2 bases, leaving 14 bases not matched to a gene. CDR3 protein: CASKVTSGGAIRAYNEQFF. In nucleotides, the CDR3 is TGTGCCAGCAAAGTCACTAGCGGGGGGGCCATTCGCGCCTACAATGAGCAGTTCTTC.

This clonotype came up a few times. V gene TRBV5-5 combines with J gene TRBJ2-7; the D call may be TRBD1 or TRBD2 (5 bases each). Germline V gives CDR1 SGHKS, CDR2 YYEKEE (reference sequence). This CDR3 spans 13 amino acids. V gave up 3 bases and J gave up 6 bases, with 13 bases separating them. The chain's CDR3 is CASSWGPTGEQYF. CDR3 bases: TGTGCCAGCAGCTGGGGACCCACCGGCGAGCAGTACTTC.

This clonotype was seen only a few times. V usage is TRBV5-1 and J usage is TRBJ1-2; a weak D match, TRBD1 (5 bases). There are 13 residues in the CDR3. CDR1 and CDR2 from the germline V gene are SGHRS and YFSETQ. V lost 4 bases and J lost 8, with 15 bases in between. The CDR3 spells CASSTDGGEGYTF. CDR3 DNA sequence: TGCGCCAGCAGCACGGATGGGGGAGAAGGCTACACCTTC.

The chain carries TRBV4-1 and TRBJ1-1; D unclear. Per germline, CDR1 MGHRA and CDR2 YSYEKL. The germline V and J ends were trimmed by 7 bases and 4 bases, with 13 bases remaining between them. The CDR3 consists of 13 residues. CDR3 DNA: TGCGCCAGCATGGCGCAGCGCGGCACTGAAGCTTTCTTT. It specifies CASMAQRGTEAFF.

The CDR3 is CASKGGREETQYF. The CDR3 DNA reads TGTGCCAGCAAGGGGGGGAGGGAAGAGACCCAGTACTTC. The chain joins TRBV12-3 or TRBV12-4 to TRBJ2-5, with a possible D match to TRBD2 (7 bases). This CDR3 contains 13 residues. Deletions cut 7 bases from V and 3 bases from J, with 12 bases between.

This clonotype appeared a few times. The J gene is TRBJ1-3, the V gene TRBV4-1, with a weak D call TRBD1 (5 bases). V was pared by 4 bases and J by 5 bases, with 15 bases between. Germline V CDR1 and CDR2: MGHRA, YSYEKL. The CDR3 is made up of 15 amino acids. In DNA, the CDR3 is TGCGCCAGCAGCCTTGATCCGCCGGGGCGAAACACCATATATTTT. Translated: CASSLDPPGRNTIYF.

The chain couples TRBV6-5 to TRBJ2-3, with 9 positions matching TRBD2. This CDR3 comprises 15 residues. CDR1 is MNHEY, CDR2 SVGAGI, per germline. Trimming cost V 0 bases and J 4 bases; bases outside gene matches: 2. CDR3 nucleotide sequence: TGTGCCAGCAGTTACTCTAGCGGGAGTTCAGATACGCAGTATTTT. It codes for CASSYSSGSSDTQYF.

The rearrangement links TRBV19 to TRBJ1-6; the D gene is possibly TRBD1 (5 bases). Germline V gene lookup returns CDR1 LNHDA and CDR2 SQIVND (reference sequence). V lost 4 bases and J 10 bases, leaving 14 bases between the germline ends. The CDR3 length is 14 residues. Here the CDR3 DNA reads TGTGCCAGTAGTACCGAGACAGAGGTGTCACCCCTCCACTTT. Translating it yields CASSTETEVSPLHF. Supplemented by reference TRBV19 and TRBJ1-6, the full variable domain reads DGGITQSPKYLFRKEGQNVTLSCEQNLNHDAMYWYRQDPGQGLRLIYYSQIVNDFQKGDIAEGYSVSREKKESFPLTVTSAQKNPTAFYLCASSTETEVSPLHFGNGTRLTVT.

The chain joins TRBV6-2 or TRBV6-3 to TRBJ1-1; tentative D call: TRBD1 (6 bases). This CDR3 has 15 residues. Germline loops: CDR1 MNHEY, CDR2 SVGEGT. Trimming cost V 6 bases and J 4 bases, with 18 bases left between them. The CDR3 nucleotides read TGTGCCAGCAGGGAAACCCAGGGGTCGGGCACTGAAGCTTTCTTT. Its translation: CASRETQGSGTEAFF.

This clonotype was found a few times. The genes are TRBV10-3 and TRBJ2-7; 7 bases fit TRBD2. CDR1 and CDR2 (germline): ENHRY, SYGVKD. V lost 2 bases to trimming and J lost 4 bases; unmatched junction nucleotides: 5. There are 14 residues in the CDR3. The DNA of the CDR3 is TGTGCCATCAGTGAGGAGACTAGCCGGTACGAGCAGTACTTC. The encoded protein is CAISEETSRYEQYF.

This clonotype has only a few counts. The V gene is TRBV24-1, the J gene TRBJ2-1, with TRBD2 matching 9 bases. There are 15 residues in the CDR3. V lost 2 bases to trimming and J lost 8 bases; unmatched junction nucleotides: 6. Germline V lookup: CDR1 KGHDR, CDR2 SFDVKD. The CDR3 bases are TGTGCCACCAGTGATTGGGAGACTAGCGGACATGAGCAGTTCTTC. It is translated as CATSDWETSGHEQFF.

This clonotype was detected a few times. V and J are TRBV7-9 and TRBJ2-1; no firm D call. This CDR3 is built from 11 residues. Germline V gives CDR1 SEHNR, CDR2 FQNEAQ (reference sequence). V was shortened by 3 bases and J by 9 bases, with 6 bases between the two germline ends. CDR3 region: CASSLRGEQFF. The CDR3 coding sequence is TGTGCCAGCAGCTTGAGAGGTGAGCAGTTCTTC.

This clonotype was observed a few times. This chain connects TRBV4-3 to TRBJ1-2; TRBD1 might be the D (5 bases). V was shortened by 0 bases and J by 8 bases, with 16 bases between the two germline ends. This CDR3 is 15 amino acids long. Germline assignment: CDR1 LGHNA and CDR2 YSLEER. Written as DNA, the CDR3 is TGCGCCAGCAGCCAAGATCGTGGGCAGGGCCTAGGCTACACCTTC. Translated, it gives CASSQDRGQGLGYTF.

This clonotype was seen a few times. The chain combines TRBV4-3 with TRBJ2-2; D is perhaps TRBD1 (5 bases). The V gene's germline CDR1 is LGHNA and CDR2 YSLEER. This CDR3 has 17 amino acids. V was clipped by 1 base and J by 2 bases, with 14 bases between them. The CDR3: CASSQVQGYLNTGELFF. Here the CDR3 DNA reads TGCGCCAGCAGCCAAGTCCAGGGCTATCTAAACACCGGGGAGCTGTTTTTT.

The chain couples TRBV2 to TRBJ2-5, with TRBD2 identical over 10 bases. The J segment lost 3 bases and the V segment lost 4 bases, leaving 11 bases of the junction unmatched. The germline V gene has CDR1 SNHLY and CDR2 FYNNEI. The CDR3 runs 17 residues. CDR3 amino acids: CASSGAGLAVLEETQYF. In DNA form, the CDR3 reads TGTGCCAGCAGTGGGGCTGGACTAGCGGTCCTGGAAGAGACCCAGTACTTC.

This sequence joins TRBV7-9 and TRBJ2-7; D is perhaps TRBD1 (5 bases). This CDR3 has 16 residues. Trimming cost V 2 bases and J 0 bases, with 14 bases left between them. Per the germline V gene, CDR1 is SEHNR and CDR2 is FQNEAQ (reference sequence). The CDR3 is CASSLFKGRSSYEQYF. The CDR3 DNA is TGTGCCAGCAGCTTATTCAAGGGGCGGAGCTCCTACGAGCAGTACTTC. Supplemented by reference TRBV7-9 and TRBJ2-7, the full variable domain reads DTGVSQNPRHKITKRGQNVTFRCDPISEHNRLYWYRQTLGQGPEFLTYFQNEAQLEKSRLLSDRFSAERPKGSFSTLEIQRTEQGDSAMYLCASSLFKGRSSYEQYFGPGTRLTVT.

The chain carries TRBV7-9 and TRBJ2-7; 7 nucleotides line up with TRBD1. The CDR3 is made up of 14 amino acids. J gave up 3 bases and V 6 bases, and 8 bases lay outside the gene matches. Germline V lookup: CDR1 SEHNR, CDR2 FQNEAQ (reference sequence). The CDR3 sequence is CASRDGQEGYEQYF. The CDR3 bases are TGTGCCAGCAGGGATGGACAGGAAGGCTACGAGCAGTACTTC.

V usage is TRBV15 and J usage is TRBJ2-3, with 8 nucleotides matching TRBD1. CDR3 length equals 16 residues. Germline V gene data show CDR1 as LNHNV and CDR2 as YYDKDF (reference sequence). The V segment lost 1 base and the J segment 3 bases; nucleotides outside the gene matches: 6. The CDR3 nucleotides read TGTGCCACCAGCAGAGGGACAGGGTTTGGGACAGATACGCAGTATTTT. Translating gives CATSRGTGFGTDTQYF. The full variable domain, rest sourced from reference TRBV15 and TRBJ2-3, is DAMVIQNPRYQVTQFGKPVTLSCSQTLNHNVMYWYQQKSSQAPKLLFHYYDKDFNNEADTPDNFQSRRPNTSFCFLDIRSPGLGDTAMYLCATSRGTGFGTDTQYFGPGTRLTVL.

The rearrangement links TRBV13 to TRBJ2-2; no clear D gene. The germline V gene has CDR1 PRHDT and CDR2 FYEKMQ (reference sequence). V was pared by 2 bases and J by 7 bases, with 8 bases between. The CDR3 consists of 13 residues. CDR3 bases: TGTGCCAGCAGCTTACGTGGGGACGGGGAGCTGTTTTTT. This sequence encodes CASSLRGDGELFF.

The V gene is TRBV7-6, the J gene TRBJ2-1, with 9 bases fitting TRBD2. V was clipped by 4 bases and J by 5 bases; unmatched bases: 6. CDR3 length equals 15 residues. Germline V lookup: CDR1 SGHVS, CDR2 FNYEAQ. The DNA of the CDR3 is TGTGCCAGCAGCTGGATGGCGGGAGGGGACAATGAGCAGTTCTTC. Translation gives CASSWMAGGDNEQFF.

This clonotype was counted at least ten times. This chain joins TRBV7-9 and TRBJ1-5; D unclear. CDR1 and CDR2 (germline): SEHNR, FQNEAQ (reference sequence). The CDR3 is 16 amino acids. The ends were cut back, 0 bases at V and 0 bases at J, with 9 bases in the middle. DNA for the CDR3: TGTGCCAGCAGCTTAGCAGCAGGATATAGCAATCAGCCCCAGCATTTT. Encoded protein: CASSLAAGYSNQPQHF. The complete variable domain, with remaining parts taken from reference TRBV7-9 and TRBJ1-5, reads DTGVSQNPRHKITKRGQNVTFRCDPISEHNRLYWYRQTLGQGPEFLTYFQNEAQLEKSRLLSDRFSAERPKGSFSTLEIQRTEQGDSAMYLCASSLAAGYSNQPQHFGDGTRLSIL.

In this sample, this clonotype turned up a few times. The chain recombines TRBV14 with TRBJ1-2; a possible D gene is TRBD1 (5 bases). Per the germline V gene, CDR1 is SGHDN and CDR2 is FVKESK. This CDR3 has 14 residues. V shed 8 bases and J shed 5 bases, with 18 bases lying between them. This CDR3 reads CASGIQGSTYGYTF. CDR3 nucleotide sequence: TGTGCCAGCGGTATTCAGGGCTCCACATATGGCTACACCTTC.

This clonotype has only a few counts. V and J are TRBV10-3 and TRBJ1-1; possibly TRBD1 for D (5 bases). Trimming cost V 6 bases and J 2 bases, with 10 bases left between them. CDR1 ENHRY and CDR2 SYGVKD come from the germline V gene. The CDR3 length is 13 residues. This CDR3 is CAIRAGLNTEAFF. The CDR3 nucleotides read TGTGCCATCAGAGCGGGGCTTAACACTGAAGCTTTCTTT.

The DNA of the CDR3 is TGTGCCAGCAGTGCCGGACTAGCCAAGAAACCTAACAATGAGCAGTTCTTC. It yields the protein CASSAGLAKKPNNEQFF. The chain carries TRBV2 and TRBJ2-1; 8 bases are shared with TRBD2. This CDR3 region has 17 residues. CDR1 SNHLY and CDR2 FYNNEI come from the germline V gene. Trimming removed 4 bases from V and 5 bases from J; junction bases left unmatched: 13.

This chain uses TRBV7-6 with TRBJ1-1; D possibly corresponds to TRBD1 (5 bases). V was pared by 1 base and J by 1 base, with 19 bases between. Germline-derived CDR1 and CDR2 are SGHVS and FNYEAQ. The CDR3 covers 18 residues. CDR3 sequence (DNA): TGTGCCAGCAGCTTAGAGTTTAGCGGGGGGGTAGGGAACACTGAAGCTTTCTTT. Translated: CASSLEFSGGVGNTEAFF.

The rearrangement uses TRBV29-1 and TRBJ1-1, with 7 bases lining up with TRBD1. V trimming: 1 base; J trimming: 8 bases; junction bases outside the gene matches: 4. Germline CDR1 is SQVTM and CDR2 is ANQGSEA. The CDR3 is made up of 12 amino acids. CDR3 DNA sequence: TGCAGCGTTGAAGTGACAGGGTGGGAAGCTTTCTTT. This sequence encodes CSVEVTGWEAFF.